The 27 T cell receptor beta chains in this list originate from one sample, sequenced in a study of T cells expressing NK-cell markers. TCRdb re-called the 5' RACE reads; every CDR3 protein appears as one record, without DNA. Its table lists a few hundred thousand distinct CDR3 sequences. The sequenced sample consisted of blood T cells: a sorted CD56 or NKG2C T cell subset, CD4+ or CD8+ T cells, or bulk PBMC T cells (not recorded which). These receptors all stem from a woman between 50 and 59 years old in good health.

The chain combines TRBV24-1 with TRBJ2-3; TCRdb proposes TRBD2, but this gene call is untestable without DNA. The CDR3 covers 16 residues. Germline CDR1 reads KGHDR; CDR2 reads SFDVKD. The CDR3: CATSPPQVLGTDTQYF.

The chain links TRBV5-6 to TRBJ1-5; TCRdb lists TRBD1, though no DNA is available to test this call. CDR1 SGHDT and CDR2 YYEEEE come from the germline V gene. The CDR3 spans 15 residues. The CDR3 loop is CASSRRTGIYQPQHF.

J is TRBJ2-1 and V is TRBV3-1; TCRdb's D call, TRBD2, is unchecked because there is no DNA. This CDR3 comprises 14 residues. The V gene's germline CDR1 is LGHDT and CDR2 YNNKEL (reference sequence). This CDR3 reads CASSQGLAGVAQFF.

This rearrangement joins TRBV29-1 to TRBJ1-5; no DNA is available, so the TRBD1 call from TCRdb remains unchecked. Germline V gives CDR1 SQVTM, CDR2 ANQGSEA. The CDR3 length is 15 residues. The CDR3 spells CSVATGTDSNQPQHF.

The CDR3 loop reads CASTTTSGRNNEQFF. This chain links TRBV12-3 or TRBV12-4 with TRBJ2-1; TCRdb gives TRBD2 as the D gene, but with no DNA this cannot be confirmed. This CDR3 contains 15 residues.

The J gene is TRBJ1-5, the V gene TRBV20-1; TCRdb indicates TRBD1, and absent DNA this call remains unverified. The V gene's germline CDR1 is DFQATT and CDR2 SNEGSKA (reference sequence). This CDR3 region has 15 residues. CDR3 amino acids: CSARGGPAGNQPQHF.

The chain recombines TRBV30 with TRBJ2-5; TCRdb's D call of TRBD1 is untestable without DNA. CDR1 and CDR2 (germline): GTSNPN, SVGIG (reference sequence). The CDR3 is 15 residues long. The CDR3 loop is CAWSAAWGGGETQYF.

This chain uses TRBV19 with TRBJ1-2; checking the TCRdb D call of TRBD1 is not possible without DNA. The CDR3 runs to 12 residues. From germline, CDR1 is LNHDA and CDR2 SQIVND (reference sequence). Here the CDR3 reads CASTRDIRGYTF.

The CDR3: CANLQDRKNIQYF. This chain connects TRBV21-1 to TRBJ2-4; TCRdb picks TRBD1, but there is no DNA to check that call. TRBV21-1 is an annotated pseudogene. CDR3 length: 13 amino acids.

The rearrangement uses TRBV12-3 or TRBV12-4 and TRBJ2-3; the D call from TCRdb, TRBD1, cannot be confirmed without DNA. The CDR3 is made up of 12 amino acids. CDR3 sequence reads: CASSYGADTQYF.

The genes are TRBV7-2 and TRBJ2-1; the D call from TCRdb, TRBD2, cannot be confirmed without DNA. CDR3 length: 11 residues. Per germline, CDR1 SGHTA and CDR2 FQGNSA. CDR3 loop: CASSRRIEQFF.

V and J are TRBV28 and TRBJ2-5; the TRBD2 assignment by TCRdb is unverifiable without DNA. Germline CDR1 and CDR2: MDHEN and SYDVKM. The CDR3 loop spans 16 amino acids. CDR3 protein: CASSLGLAGGQKTQYF.

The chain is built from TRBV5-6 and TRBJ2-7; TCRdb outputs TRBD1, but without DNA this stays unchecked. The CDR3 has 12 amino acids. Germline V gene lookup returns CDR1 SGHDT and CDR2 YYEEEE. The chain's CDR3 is CASSLTGPEQYF.

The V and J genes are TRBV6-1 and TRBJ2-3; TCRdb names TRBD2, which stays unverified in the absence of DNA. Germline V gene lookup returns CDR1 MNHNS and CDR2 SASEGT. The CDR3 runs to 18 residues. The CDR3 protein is CASSGGVAGGFFTDTQYF.

CDR3 loop: CATSRASGRAKSVGNEQFF. The chain uses TRBV15 and TRBJ2-1; TCRdb's D gene call, TRBD2, goes unchecked for lack of DNA. The CDR3 consists of 19 residues. The germline gives CDR1 LNHNV, CDR2 YYDKDF (reference sequence).

The CDR3 region is CASSSAGPQGNTEAFF. The chain is built from TRBV5-4 and TRBJ1-1; TCRdb picks TRBD1, but there is no DNA to check that call. CDR3 size: 16 residues. Germline V lookup: CDR1 SGHNT, CDR2 YYREEE (reference sequence).

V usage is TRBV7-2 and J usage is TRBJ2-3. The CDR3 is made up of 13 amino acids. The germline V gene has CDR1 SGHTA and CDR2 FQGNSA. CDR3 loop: CASSLTVSDTQYF.

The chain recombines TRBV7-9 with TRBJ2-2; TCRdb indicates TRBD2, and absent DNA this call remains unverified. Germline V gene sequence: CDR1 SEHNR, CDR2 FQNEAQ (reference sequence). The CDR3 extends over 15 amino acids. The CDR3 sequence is CASSLARLVTGELFF.

This chain's CDR3 is CSAASSNYGYTF. This sequence joins TRBV20-1 and TRBJ1-2. The CDR3 is made up of 12 amino acids. Germline values: CDR1 DFQATT, CDR2 SNEGSKA (reference sequence).

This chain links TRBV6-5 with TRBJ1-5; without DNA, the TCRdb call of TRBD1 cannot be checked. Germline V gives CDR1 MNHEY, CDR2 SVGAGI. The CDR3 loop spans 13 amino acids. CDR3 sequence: CATGQGGNQPQHF.

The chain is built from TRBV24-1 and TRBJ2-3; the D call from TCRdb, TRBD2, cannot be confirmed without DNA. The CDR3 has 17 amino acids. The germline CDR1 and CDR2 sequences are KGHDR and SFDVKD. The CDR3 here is CATSDPTSGRVADTQYF.

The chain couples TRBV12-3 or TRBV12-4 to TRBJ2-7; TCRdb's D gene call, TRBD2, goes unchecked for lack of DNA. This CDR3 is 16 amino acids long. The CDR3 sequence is CASSFGLASSSYEQYF.

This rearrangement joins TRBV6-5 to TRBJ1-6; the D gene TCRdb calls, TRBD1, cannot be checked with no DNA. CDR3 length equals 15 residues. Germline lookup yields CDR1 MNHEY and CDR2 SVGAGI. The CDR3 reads CASSYYGTGESPLHF.

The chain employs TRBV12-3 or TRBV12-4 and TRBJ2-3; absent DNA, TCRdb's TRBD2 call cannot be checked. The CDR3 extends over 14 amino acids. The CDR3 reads CATWGTRGSDTQYF.

CDR3 loop: CASDPRPNQPQHF. The V gene is TRBV12-3 or TRBV12-4, the J gene TRBJ1-5. The CDR3 extends over 13 amino acids.

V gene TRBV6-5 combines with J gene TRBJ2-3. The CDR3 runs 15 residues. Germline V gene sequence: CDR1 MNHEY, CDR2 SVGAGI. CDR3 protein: CASRDSLHFTDTQYF.

CDR3 region: CSAHTPGLTSTSGRRYAGELFF. V gene TRBV20-1 combines with J gene TRBJ2-2; TCRdb outputs TRBD2, but without DNA this stays unchecked. The CDR3 is made up of 22 amino acids. Looked up from germline, CDR1 is DFQATT and CDR2 is SNEGSKA (reference sequence).